The 9 T cell receptor beta chains listed next were all sequenced from one sample in a study of T-cell reconstitution after alpha-beta-depleted transplantation in children. The TCRbeta library was prepared with unique molecular identifiers. One entry per CDR3 protein, called by TCRdb with MiXCR from the PCR reads. The sample contains roughly 74,000 distinct CDR3 sequences, over 15% of which appear only once. The specimen comprised PBMCs, mostly from graft donor cells, sampled 360 days after TCRalphabeta/CD19-depleted stem cell transplant. The receptor source for this set is a male patient aged 2 to 10 who had a stem cell transplant for acute lymphoblastic leukemia, so the T cells may come from the graft donor.

The rearrangement uses TRBV20-1 and TRBJ2-5; TRBD1 matches at 9 bases. CDR1 and CDR2 (germline): DFQATT, SNEGSKA (reference sequence). The ends lost 1 base at V and 1 base at J; junction bases unmatched: 4. The length of the CDR3 is 15 residues. CDR3 coding DNA: TGCAGTGCTAGAGGACAGGGGGTGGTCCAAGAGACCCAGTACTTC. This sequence encodes CSARGQGVVQETQYF.

This clonotype has a count of ten or more. The chain has TRBV5-1 and TRBJ2-3; D is unclear. V was cut by 0 bases and J by 2 bases, with 7 bases left in between. The CDR3 has 14 amino acids. Germline-derived CDR1 and CDR2 are SGHRS and YFSETQ. The CDR3 sequence is CASSLGQPTDTQYF. Here the CDR3 DNA reads TGCGCCAGCAGCTTGGGGCAGCCCACAGATACGCAGTATTTT. The full variable domain, completed using reference TRBV5-1 and TRBJ2-3, is KAGVTQTPRYLIKTRGQQVTLSCSPISGHRSVSWYQQTPGQGLQFLFEYFSETQRNKGNFPGRFSGRQFSNSRSEMNVSTLELGDSALYLCASSLGQPTDTQYFGPGTRLTVL.

The chain has TRBV7-8 and TRBJ2-7; 7 bases are shared with TRBD2. Germline V gene sequence: CDR1 SGHVS, CDR2 FQNEAQ. V shed 5 bases, J shed 2 bases, and the junction held 12 bases outside the gene matches. The CDR3 has 16 residues. In DNA form, the CDR3 reads TGTGCCAGCAGCGGAGTGGTCCGAGCGGGACCCTACGAGCAGTACTTC. Translating it yields CASSGVVRAGPYEQYF. Full variable domain (outside the CDR3, taken from reference TRBV7-8 and TRBJ2-7): GAGVSQSPRYKVAKRGQDVALRCDPISGHVSLFWYQQALGQGPEFLTYFQNEAQLDKSGLPSDRFFAERPEGSVSTLKIQRTQQEDSAVYLCASSGVVRAGPYEQYFGPGTRLTVT.

This clonotype turned up a few times. The J gene is TRBJ2-2, the V gene TRBV5-4; the D gene is possibly TRBD1 (5 bases). V lost 3 bases and J 4 bases, leaving 16 bases between the germline ends. Germline CDR1 SGHNT, CDR2 YYREEE (reference sequence). This CDR3 has 16 amino acids. CDR3 DNA: TGTGCCAGCAGCTCCCGGCTAGGGGTGTCCACCGGGGAGCTGTTTTTT. It is translated as CASSSRLGVSTGELFF.

The chain employs TRBV24-1 and TRBJ2-2; 9 positions match TRBD1. After removal of 7 bases from V and 4 bases from J, the junction contained 6 bases not matched to a gene. The germline CDR1 and CDR2 sequences are KGHDR and SFDVKD. CDR3 length equals 15 residues. The CDR3 loop reads CATSLTGGLTGELFF. CDR3 coding DNA: TGTGCCACCAGCCTGACAGGGGGACTCACCGGGGAGCTGTTTTTT.

This clonotype was recorded once. The chain combines TRBV20-1 with TRBJ2-7; D remains unclear. CDR1 and CDR2 from the germline V gene are DFQATT and SNEGSKA (reference sequence). Trimming left V 6 bases short and J 4 bases short, with 16 bases between. The CDR3 consists of 13 residues. The chain's CDR3 is CSAQDFPDYEQYF. The CDR3 DNA is TGCAGTGCCCAGGATTTTCCCGATTACGAGCAGTACTTC.

The table lists this clonotype with a few counts. The chain couples TRBV5-1 to TRBJ2-1; 7 bases line up with TRBD2. With V trimmed by 0 bases and J by 6 bases, 9 bases remained unmatched. This CDR3 is built from 16 residues. Germline V gene sequence: CDR1 SGHRS, CDR2 YFSETQ. The CDR3 is CASSLVILAPFNEQFF. CDR3 DNA: TGCGCCAGCAGCTTGGTAATACTAGCGCCGTTCAATGAGCAGTTCTTC.

The chain carries TRBV10-3 and TRBJ2-7, with D uncertain. The germline V gene encodes CDR1 ENHRY and CDR2 SYGVKD. The CDR3 is 12 residues long. V dropped 10 bases and J dropped 2 bases, with 12 bases sitting between them. The CDR3 DNA follows: TGTGCCAGCCACGAGACTCCCTACGAGCAGTACTTC. Amino acids: CASHETPYEQYF.

This clonotype was seen only a few times. The chain is built from TRBV7-9 and TRBJ2-7, with 9 nucleotides matching TRBD2. Germline V gene sequence: CDR1 SEHNR, CDR2 FQNEAQ (reference sequence). The V segment lost 5 bases and the J segment 4 bases; nucleotides outside the gene matches: 12. CDR3 length: 16 residues. The CDR3 region has the DNA TGTGCCAGCAGCCCCCCGATAGCGGGAGTGAGGTACGAGCAGTACTTC. Its protein is CASSPPIAGVRYEQYF.